This is a list of T cell receptor beta chains from one sample in a study of Ad26.COV2.S vaccination and SARS-CoV-2 variants. Only in-frame clones appear in the TCRdb table, and some are missing; sequencing was by immunoSEQ multiplex PCR. This sample carries 350,000 to 500,000 clones, 75% to 95% of them seen once, and the ten largest clones take 12%. The source was peripheral blood, collected in a trial of Ad26.COV2.S vaccine versus placebo. These receptors originate from a person aged 18-60 years who received the Ad26.COV2.S COVID-19 vaccine or a placebo. Each CDR3 is given with its conserved first and last residue. The D gene is left open where the match is weak. Expanded clones get a size class; other rows say once, few or many, or leave the size out.

once	TRBD1	TRBV9	TRBJ2-1	TGTGCCAGCAGCGTAGCTACGACAGGGGGCGATGAGCAGTTCTTC	CASSVATTGGDEQFF
NA	NA	TRBV11-3	TRBJ2-7	TGTGCCAGCAGCTTATCTAGTACCTACGAGCAGTACTTC	CASSLSSTYEQYF
NA	NA	TRBV27	TRBJ2-1	TGTGCCAGCAGTACAATTGGGACGGGAGAGCGGATCTATGAGCAGTTCTTC	CASSTIGTGERIYEQFF
NA	TRBD1	TRBV9	TRBJ2-7	TGTGCCAGCAGCCCCCGCGACAGGGCCTCTGGGGAGCAGTACTTC	CASSPRDRASGEQYF
NA	TRBD2	TRBV6-5	TRBJ2-1	TGTGCCAGCAGTTACTCCAGCGGGGCCACCTACAATGAGCAGTTCTTC	CASSYSSGATYNEQFF
NA	NA	TRBV2	TRBJ1-6	TGTGCCAGCAGTGATAGGACGGTTAGCTCCTATAATTCACCCCTCCACTTT	CASSDRTVSSYNSPLHF
NA	NA	TRBV7-2	TRBJ2-2	TGTGCCAGCACCCAGAGGACTCTACTCACCGGGGAGCTGTTTTTT	CASTQRTLLTGELFF
few	NA	TRBV12-3/TRBV12-4	TRBJ1-1	TGTGCCAGCAGTTTGAGGCAAACTGAAGCTTTCTTT	CASSLRQTEAFF
NA	NA	TRBV30	TRBJ1-4	TGTGCCTGGAGTAGGGACGGGGGACGGTTTGAAAAACTGTTTTTT	CAWSRDGGRFEKLFF
NA	NA	TRBV7-2	TRBJ2-7	TGTGCCAGCAGCCTAAGAGCCCCGGGCGAGGACGAGCAGTACTTC	CASSLRAPGEDEQYF
NA	TRBD1	TRBV24-1	TRBJ2-1	TGTGCCACCAGTGAACGACAGGGAAGGGGTTACAATGAGCAGTTCTTC	CATSERQGRGYNEQFF
NA	TRBD2	TRBV6-2/TRBV6-3	TRBJ2-7	TGTGCCAGCAGTTACTTCCGGACTAGCGGGAGGAGAGGCTACGAGCAGTACTTC	CASSYFRTSGRRGYEQYF
NA	TRBD2	TRBV4-3	TRBJ2-2	TGCGCCAGCAGCTCTCAGCCGGGACTAGGGGCCGGGGAGCTGTTTTTT	CASSSQPGLGAGELFF
NA	TRBD1	TRBV7-3	TRBJ2-5	TGTGCCAGCAGCCTGACAGGGGCTCAAGAGACCCAGTACTTC	CASSLTGAQETQYF
NA	NA	TRBV27	TRBJ2-1	TGTGCCAGCAGTTTATCCCGTCACGCCCATGAGCAGTTCTTC	CASSLSRHAHEQFF
NA	NA	TRBV2	TRBJ2-3	TGTGCCAGCAGCATTGAGGGAGATACAGATACGCAGTATTTT	CASSIEGDTDTQYF
NA	TRBD1	TRBV6-2/TRBV6-3	TRBJ1-3	TGTGCCAGCAGTCACCGGACAGGGTTTGGAAACACCATATATTTT	CASSHRTGFGNTIYF
NA	NA	TRBV14	TRBJ1-6	TGTGCCAGCAGCCAACTAAATAATTCACCCCTCCACTTT	CASSQLNNSPLHF
once	NA	TRBV19	TRBJ1-5	TGTGCCGTTGCCCCTGTAGGGTTGAGCAATCAGCCCCAGCATTTT	CAVAPVGLSNQPQHF
NA	TRBD1	TRBV6-2/TRBV6-3	TRBJ1-1	TGTGCCAGCAGTTACGACAGGGGGCACACTGAAGCTTTCTTT	CASSYDRGHTEAFF
NA	NA	TRBV7-8	TRBJ1-1	TGTGCCAGCAGCGTGATTCTTTCGGGCACTGAAGCTTTCTTT	CASSVILSGTEAFF
NA	NA	TRBV30	TRBJ1-1	TGTGCCTGGAGTGTACGAAGGGGCACTGAAGCTTTCTTT	CAWSVRRGTEAFF
NA	TRBD2	TRBV7-9	TRBJ2-3	TGTGCCAGCAGCCCATCCGGGACTAGCGGGAGGGGTACGCAGTATTTT	CASSPSGTSGRGTQYF
NA	NA	TRBV28	TRBJ1-4	TGTGCCAGCAGCGGACAGCCCGCTTATGAAAAACTGTTTTTT	CASSGQPAYEKLFF
NA	NA	TRBV5-1	TRBJ2-3	TGCGCCAGCAGCCCCGGGGGGCAAACAGATACGCAGTATTTT	CASSPGGQTDTQYF
NA	NA	TRBV19	TRBJ2-3	TGTGCCACCGCCCGTCGAGGGAGCACAGATACGCAGTATTTT	CATARRGSTDTQYF
once	NA	TRBV11-2	TRBJ1-1	TGTGCCAGCAGCTTAGATCGTGGAGAAAGCTGGGATTTT	CASSLDRGESWDF
NA	TRBD1	TRBV28	TRBJ1-1	TGTGCCAGCAGTCCGGGACAGGGGGCGAGTGGAGCTTTCTTT	CASSPGQGASGAFF
NA	NA	TRBV6-2/TRBV6-3	TRBJ2-1	TGTGCCAGCAGTCGCGGTGATGAGCAGTTCTTC	CASSRGDEQFF
NA	NA	TRBV5-4	TRBJ1-2	TGTGCCAGCAGCTGGGGGGACTATGGCTACACCTTC	CASSWGDYGYTF
NA	NA	TRBV10-2	TRBJ1-1	TGCGCCAGCATGAGGGGATTGAACACTGAAGCTTTCTTT	CASMRGLNTEAFF
NA	NA	TRBV13	TRBJ1-3	TGTGCCAGCAGCTTAAATCGGGACTCTGGAAACACCATATATTTT	CASSLNRDSGNTIYF
NA	NA	TRBV6-2/TRBV6-3	TRBJ2-7	TGTGCCAGCAGCCAGGGGACTTTCTACGAGCAGTACTTC	CASSQGTFYEQYF
NA	NA	TRBV5-4	TRBJ1-4	TGTGCCAGCAGCGGAGACAGGTTCGGTGAAAAACTGTTTTTT	CASSGDRFGEKLFF
NA	TRBD2	TRBV18	TRBJ2-7	TGTGCCAGCTCCACTAGCGGGAACTCCTACGAGCAGTACTTC	CASSTSGNSYEQYF
NA	TRBD1	TRBV9	TRBJ1-6	TGTGCCAGCAGCCCGACAGGGAACTATAATTCACCCCTCCACTTT	CASSPTGNYNSPLHF
NA	TRBD1	TRBV11-1	TRBJ2-7	TGTGCCAGCAGCTTAGGTCTGAACAGGGGGCTCTACGAGCAGTACTTC	CASSLGLNRGLYEQYF
NA	TRBD2	TRBV3-1/TRBV3-2	TRBJ2-7	TGTGCCAGCAGCCTCGGACTAGCGGGAGCCGAGCAGTACTTC	CASSLGLAGAEQYF
NA	TRBD2	TRBV5-1	TRBJ2-2	TGCGCCAGCAGCTTGGTTGGGACTAGCCCTACCGGGGAGCTGTTTTTT	CASSLVGTSPTGELFF
NA	NA	TRBV5-1	TRBJ1-5	TGCGCCAGCAGCTTAGAGGGGACTCAGCCCCAGCATTTT	CASSLEGTQPQHF
NA	TRBD1	TRBV7-2	TRBJ2-1	TGTGCCAGCAGCTTAGGGACAGGGAGATACAATGAGCAGTTCTTC	CASSLGTGRYNEQFF
NA	NA	TRBV9	TRBJ1-1	TGTGCCAGCAGCCCGTACAGTGGCCAAATGAACACTGAAGCTTTCTTT	CASSPYSGQMNTEAFF
NA	TRBD1	TRBV9	TRBJ2-2	TGTGCCAGCAACCTACAGGGGGCTGCGACCGGGGAGCTGTTTTTT	CASNLQGAATGELFF
NA	NA	TRBV2	TRBJ2-5	TGTGCCAGCAATAGGGGACCCCAAGAGACCCAGTACTTC	CASNRGPQETQYF
NA	NA	TRBV6-2/TRBV6-3	TRBJ1-3	TGTGCCAGCAGTTACTCGGCAGACACCATATATTTT	CASSYSADTIYF
NA	NA	TRBV7-8	TRBJ2-7	TGTGCCAGCAGCACGTCCAGGGGTTACGAGCAGTACTTC	CASSTSRGYEQYF
NA	NA	TRBV27	TRBJ1-1	TGTGCCAGCAGTCCCCCCACTGGCAGGGGCACTGAAGCTTTCTTT	CASSPPTGRGTEAFF
NA	NA	TRBV6-5	TRBJ2-5	TGTGCCAGCATTCGCCTAAGGCCCGGTGAGACCCAGTACTTC	CASIRLRPGETQYF
NA	TRBD2	TRBV6-4	TRBJ2-3	TGTGCCAGCAGTGACTCAGCGGGAGGGCCTACAGATACGCAGTATTTT	CASSDSAGGPTDTQYF
NA	NA	TRBV6-5	TRBJ2-7	TGTGCCAGCAGGGACGACCCGAGCCGCGAGCAGTACTTC	CASRDDPSREQYF
NA	NA	TRBV29-1	TRBJ2-7	TGCAGCGTTGAAGTCAGGGTAGACGAGCAGTACTTC	CSVEVRVDEQYF
once	TRBD1	TRBV19	TRBJ1-5	TGTGCCAGTAGCGATGGGACAGGCGATCATAGCAATCAGCCCCAGCATTTT	CASSDGTGDHSNQPQHF
NA	NA	TRBV19	TRBJ1-1	TGTGCCAGTAGTATCGTGGTGAACACTGAAGCTTTCTTT	CASSIVVNTEAFF
NA	NA	TRBV15	TRBJ2-1	TGTGCCACCAGCAGGGAAAGATACAATGAGCAGTTCTTC	CATSRERYNEQFF
NA	TRBD1	TRBV2	TRBJ2-5	TGTGCCAGCAGCGCCGGGACAGGGGGAGGGGAGACCCAGTACTTC	CASSAGTGGGETQYF
NA	TRBD1	TRBV19	TRBJ2-6	TGTGCCAGTAGTACGTCCGGACAGGATGCCTCTGGGGCCAACGTCCTGACTTTC	CASSTSGQDASGANVLTF